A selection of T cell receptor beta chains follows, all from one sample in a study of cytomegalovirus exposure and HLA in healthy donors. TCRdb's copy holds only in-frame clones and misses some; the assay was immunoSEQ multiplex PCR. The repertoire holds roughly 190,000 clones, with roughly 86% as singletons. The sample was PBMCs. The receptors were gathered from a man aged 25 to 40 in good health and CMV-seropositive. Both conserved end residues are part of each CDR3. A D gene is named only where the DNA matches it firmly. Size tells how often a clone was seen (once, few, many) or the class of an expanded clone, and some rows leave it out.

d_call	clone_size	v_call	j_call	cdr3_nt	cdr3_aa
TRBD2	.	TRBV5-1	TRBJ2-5	TGCGCCAGCAGCCCGGGGGGACCGAAAGAGACCCAGTACTTC	CASSPGGPKETQYF
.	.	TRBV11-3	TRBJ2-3	TGTGCCAGCAGCCGACGGGCGGGATCAGCAGATACGCAGTATTTT	CASSRRAGSADTQYF
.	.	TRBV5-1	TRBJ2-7	TGCGCCAGCAGCTTGGCCCCAGCGAGCTCCTACGAGCAGTACTTC	CASSLAPASSYEQYF
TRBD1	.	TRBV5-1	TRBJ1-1	TGCGCCAGCAGCTTGGACAGGGGTATAGACACTGAAGCTTTCTTT	CASSLDRGIDTEAFF
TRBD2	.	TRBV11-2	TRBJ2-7	TGTGCCAGCAGCTTAGAATTTAGCGGGCGCGAGCAGTACTTC	CASSLEFSGREQYF
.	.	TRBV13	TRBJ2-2	TGTGCCAGCAGCTCCCGGTCGGGGCCTGGCGGGGAGCTGTTTTTT	CASSSRSGPGGELFF
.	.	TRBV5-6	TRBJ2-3	TGTGCCAGCAGCCCCTCTGTTCGGGGGCCGGGGACAGATACGCAGTATTTT	CASSPSVRGPGTDTQYF
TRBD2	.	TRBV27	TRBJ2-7	TGTGCCAGCAGACTAGCGGGTTCCTACGAGCAGTACTTC	CASRLAGSYEQYF
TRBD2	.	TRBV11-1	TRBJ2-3	TGTGCCAGCAGCTGGGGTATAGCGGGGGGGCAAGATACGCAGTATTTT	CASSWGIAGGQDTQYF
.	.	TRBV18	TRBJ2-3	TGTGCCAGCTCACCACCAGGCGACAAAGATACGCAGTATTTT	CASSPPGDKDTQYF
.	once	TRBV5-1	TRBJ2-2	TGCGCCAGCAGCTTTTCCCCTCCCCGGCTTGGCACCGGGGAGCTGTTTTTT	CASSFSPPRLGTGELFF
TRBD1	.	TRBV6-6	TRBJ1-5	TGTGCCAGCCGGGGGACAGTCGGCCAGCCCCAGCATTTT	CASRGTVGQPQHF
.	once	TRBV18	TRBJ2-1	TGTGCCAGCTCCCTTGGTGGATCCTACAATGAGCAGTTCTTC	CASSLGGSYNEQFF
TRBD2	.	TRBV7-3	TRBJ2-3	TGTGCCAGCAGCTTACTAGCGGGAGGAATAGATACGCAGTATTTT	CASSLLAGGIDTQYF
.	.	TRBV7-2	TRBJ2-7	TGTGCCAGCAGCTTAATGCAGGGATCGGGTGAGCAGTACTTC	CASSLMQGSGEQYF
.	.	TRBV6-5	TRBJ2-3	TGTGCCAGCAGTCCCATGACAGTATCAGATACGCAGTATTTT	CASSPMTVSDTQYF
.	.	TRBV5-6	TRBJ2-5	TGTGCCAGCAGCTTGGGCGGCGGTCGAGAGACCCAGTACTTC	CASSLGGGRETQYF
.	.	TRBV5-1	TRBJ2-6	TGCGCCAGCAGCTTACCCGGGGCCAACGTCCTGACTTTC	CASSLPGANVLTF
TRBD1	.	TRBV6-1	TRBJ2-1	TGTGCCAGCAGTGATGCGGGACAGGCTTACAATGAGCAGTTCTTC	CASSDAGQAYNEQFF
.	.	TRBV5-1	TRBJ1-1	TGCGCCAGCAGCTCTGGCCCCCGGACAGTGAACACTGAAGCTTTCTTT	CASSSGPRTVNTEAFF
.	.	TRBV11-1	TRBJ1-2	TGTGCCAGCAGCTTACTTGGCAGGGGATATGGCTACACCTTC	CASSLLGRGYGYTF
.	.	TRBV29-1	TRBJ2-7	TGCAGCGCTGCGGCAGGCGCCTACGAGCAGTACTTC	CSAAAGAYEQYF
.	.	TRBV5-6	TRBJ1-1	TGTGCCAGCAGCCCCGGAGGATACTCCTCCCACACTGAAGCTTTCTTT	CASSPGGYSSHTEAFF
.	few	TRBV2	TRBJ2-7	TGTGCCAGCAACGGTGATAATACCTACGAGCAGTACTTC	CASNGDNTYEQYF
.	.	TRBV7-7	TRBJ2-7	TGTGCCAGCAGCCCAGAGGCCGGCGGTGAGCAGTACTTC	CASSPEAGGEQYF
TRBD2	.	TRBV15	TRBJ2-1	TGTGCCACCAGCAAAAGCGGGATAGTTATTGAGCAGTTCTTC	CATSKSGIVIEQFF
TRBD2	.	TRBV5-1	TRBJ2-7	TGCGCCAGCAGCTGGGGACTAGTTTGGAACGAGCAGTACTTC	CASSWGLVWNEQYF
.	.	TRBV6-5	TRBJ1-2	TGTGCCAGCAGTTACGCCGAAGGGCCCTATGGCTACACCTTC	CASSYAEGPYGYTF
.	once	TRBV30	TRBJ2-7	TGTGCCTGGGCTGTCGACCACGAGCAGTACTTC	CAWAVDHEQYF
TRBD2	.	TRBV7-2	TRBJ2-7	TGTGCCAGCAGCCCGGAACCGTGGCGGGGGGTCCGGTACGAGCAGTACTTC	CASSPEPWRGVRYEQYF
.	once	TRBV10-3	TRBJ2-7	TGTGCCACTTTACCAGGGGTCCAAGTCGGCGAGCAGTACTTC	CATLPGVQVGEQYF
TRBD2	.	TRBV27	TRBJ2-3	TGTGCCAGCAGGAGGGCGGGGGGGCTACATACGCAGTATTTT	CASRRAGGLHTQYF
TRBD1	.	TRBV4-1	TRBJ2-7	TGCGCCAGCAGCCAGACCGGACAGGGGTGGGACGAGCAGTACTTC	CASSQTGQGWDEQYF
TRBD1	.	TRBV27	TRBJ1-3	TGTGCCAGCAGTTTCCGGGACAGTGGGTACACCATATATTTT	CASSFRDSGYTIYF
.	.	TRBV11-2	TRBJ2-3	TGTGCCAGCAGCTTTATGCACAGGCCACCAGATACGCAGTATTTT	CASSFMHRPPDTQYF
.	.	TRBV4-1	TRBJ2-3	TGCGCCAGCAGCCAAGAGACCGGCAGGCCTCCAGATACGCAGTATTTT	CASSQETGRPPDTQYF